These 23 T cell receptor beta chains originate from one sample sequenced in a study of human T cells and chemical hapten exposure (dated by TCRdb to about 2021). This sample's time point label indicates: patch test 3, about 24 weeks after DPC sensitization. Interpreted using the paper, the treatment or condition label stands for: therapeutic diphenylcyclopropenone sensitization with weekly scalp DPC. Library method: RACE. TCRdb lists the instrument as NextSeq 500. TCRdb reworked the public reads: Q25 trimming with fastp, MiXCR clone assembly, productive beta chains retained. CDR3 protein sequences are deduplicated, and each keeps its most common genes and DNA. Counted in this sample were about 170,000 distinct CDR3 sequences; about a quarter of them appeared once. The ten largest clones represent roughly 2.2% of the sample. Sequencing used whole blood, obtained in connection with sensitization to the hapten diphenylcyclopropenone (DPC). Source of these receptors: a woman between 18 and 29 years old with alopecia areata. Some clones in this sample may be carry-over from other donors' samples.

This clonotype was seen a handful of times. The chain joins TRBV7-2 to TRBJ2-3; D possibly corresponds to TRBD1 (7 bases). V lost 7 bases and J 3 bases, leaving 20 bases between the germline ends. The germline gives CDR1 SGHTA, CDR2 FQGNSA. The CDR3 contains 16 residues. The CDR3 bases are TGTGCCAGCACTATAGGGGGCGGGGAGCCGACAGATACGCAGTATTTT. This codes for CASTIGGGEPTDTQYF. Variable domain in full (rest from reference TRBV7-2 and TRBJ2-3): GAGVSQSPSNKVTEKGKDVELRCDPISGHTALYWYRQSLGQGLEFLIYFQGNSAPDKSGLPSDRFSAERTGGSVSTLTIQRTQQEDSAVYLCASTIGGGEPTDTQYFGPGTRLTVL.

This clonotype has only a few counts. The chain recombines TRBV4-2 with TRBJ2-4, with TRBD2 matching 9 bases. Germline V gives CDR1 LGHNA, CDR2 YNFKEQ. This CDR3 has 15 amino acids. J gave up 8 bases and V 0 bases, and 5 bases lay outside the gene matches. The CDR3 reads CASSQDAGGADIQYF. Here the CDR3 DNA reads TGTGCCAGCAGCCAAGATGCGGGAGGGGCCGACATTCAGTACTTC.

CDR3 in DNA: TGCAGCGTTGAAGGACTAGCGGGGATATACGAGCAGTACTTC. Protein product: CSVEGLAGIYEQYF. V usage is TRBV29-1 and J usage is TRBJ2-7, with 11 bases that match TRBD2. V lost 1 base, J lost 4 bases, and 3 bases stayed unmatched. The germline V gene encodes CDR1 SQVTM and CDR2 ANQGSEA. This CDR3 region has 14 residues.

This clonotype was seen more than once but under ten times. The V gene is TRBV27, the J gene TRBJ2-1; 8 bases are a match to TRBD1. The CDR3 extends over 13 amino acids. Germline V CDR1 and CDR2: MNHEY, SMNVEV (reference sequence). The junction had 4 bases not matched to a gene; V was cut back by 6 bases and J by 6 bases. DNA for the CDR3: TGTGCCAGCAGCTGGGACAGGTTCAATGAGCAGTTCTTC. This sequence encodes CASSWDRFNEQFF.

The chain has TRBV7-3 and TRBJ2-3; weak D call: TRBD2 (6 bases). CDR3 length: 16 residues. V lost 5 bases and J lost 2, with 17 bases in between. Germline V gives CDR1 SGHTA, CDR2 FQGTGA. This chain's CDR3 is CASSRGTGFDTDTQYF. The CDR3 nucleotides are TGTGCCAGCAGCCGCGGGACGGGGTTTGACACAGATACGCAGTATTTT.

This chain joins TRBV20-1 and TRBJ2-7; no reliable D call. Trimming shortened V by 0 bases and J by 4 bases, and 7 bases separated the two germline ends. Germline loops: CDR1 DFQATT, CDR2 SNEGSKA (reference sequence). CDR3 length: 12 amino acids. CDR3 nucleotides: TGCAGTGCTAGAGATTCCGGGTACGAGCAGTACTTC. This encodes CSARDSGYEQYF.

This clonotype has only a few counts. The chain links TRBV27 to TRBJ2-7; possibly TRBD1 for D (5 bases). This CDR3 contains 14 residues. Germline CDR1 MNHEY, CDR2 SMNVEV (reference sequence). The V and J ends lost 5 bases and 2 bases respectively, with 13 bases between them. The DNA for the CDR3 is TGTGCCAGCAGTAAGGCAGGGTCCCCCTACGAGCAGTACTTC. The encoded protein is CASSKAGSPYEQYF.

V is TRBV27 and J is TRBJ1-5; no definite D call. This CDR3 region has 13 residues. CDR1 and CDR2 from the germline V gene are MNHEY and SMNVEV (reference sequence). Trimming shortened V by 2 bases and J by 4 bases, and 6 bases separated the two germline ends. DNA of the CDR3: TGTGCCAGCAGTTTACGAGAGAATCAGCCCCAGCATTTT. Translated: CASSLRENQPQHF.

This clonotype has only a few counts. The CDR3 spells CASAPEPLNTEAFF. As DNA, the CDR3 is TGTGCCAGCGCACCAGAACCTTTGAACACTGAAGCTTTCTTT. The rearrangement uses TRBV11-2 and TRBJ1-1; D remains ambiguous. The CDR3 runs 14 residues. Trimming shortened V by 8 bases and J by 0 bases, and 13 bases separated the two germline ends. Germline V CDR1 and CDR2: SGHAT, FQNNGV.

This sequence joins TRBV7-9 and TRBJ1-2, with TRBD1 as a possible D gene (6 bases). The length of the CDR3 is 13 residues. Germline V lookup: CDR1 SEHNR, CDR2 FQNEAQ (reference sequence). With 6 bases removed from V and 2 bases from J, the gap between germline ends came to 10 bases. This CDR3 is CASRPTGNYGYTF. As DNA, the CDR3 is TGTGCCAGCAGACCTACAGGGAACTATGGCTACACCTTC. Combining the CDR3 with reference TRBV7-9 and TRBJ1-2 gives the whole variable domain DTGVSQNPRHKITKRGQNVTFRCDPISEHNRLYWYRQTLGQGPEFLTYFQNEAQLEKSRLLSDRFSAERPKGSFSTLEIQRTEQGDSAMYLCASRPTGNYGYTFGSGTRLTVV.

This clonotype was seen a few times. The genes are TRBV7-7 and TRBJ1-4; perhaps TRBD1 as D (5 bases). Trimming took off 5 bases at V and 7 bases at J, with 11 bases between the two ends. The CDR3 is 13 amino acids. Germline V gene sequence: CDR1 SSHAT, CDR2 FNYEAQ (reference sequence). The CDR3 loop is CASSPWDGEKLFF. CDR3 bases: TGTGCCAGCAGCCCATGGGACGGTGAAAAACTGTTTTTT.

V gene TRBV10-3 combines with J gene TRBJ2-3; D may correspond to TRBD1 or TRBD2 (5 bases each). The CDR3 is 14 amino acids. The germline V and J ends were trimmed by 7 bases and 2 bases, with 13 bases remaining between them. CDR1 and CDR2 from the germline V gene are ENHRY and SYGVKD. The CDR3 DNA follows: TGTGCCATCAAAGATACGGGGCTCACAGATACGCAGTATTTT. Its translation is CAIKDTGLTDTQYF.

This clonotype has more than one count but fewer than ten. The chain carries TRBV5-1 and TRBJ1-1; 9 nucleotides match TRBD1. Trimming cost V 5 bases and J 5 bases; bases outside gene matches: 7. CDR1 and CDR2 (germline): SGHRS, YFSETQ. The CDR3 is 14 residues long. The CDR3 DNA is TGCGCCAGCAGGCGGACAGGGGATAGGACTGAAGCTTTCTTT. Amino acid sequence: CASRRTGDRTEAFF.

The chain employs TRBV11-1 and TRBJ2-7; 8 nucleotides align to TRBD2. The length of the CDR3 is 14 residues. Germline V gives CDR1 SGHAT, CDR2 FQDESV (reference sequence). The V segment lost 2 bases and the J segment 7 bases; nucleotides outside the gene matches: 7. The CDR3 is CASSLTAGVIEQYF. The CDR3 nucleotides read TGTGCCAGCAGCTTAACAGCGGGAGTGATAGAGCAGTACTTC.

This clonotype was counted between two and nine times. The chain uses TRBV4-2 and TRBJ1-2; 7 nucleotides match TRBD1. Germline V gene data show CDR1 as LGHNA and CDR2 as YNFKEQ. This CDR3 has 15 residues. After removal of 0 bases from V and 4 bases from J, the junction contained 5 bases not matched to a gene. The CDR3 sequence is CASSQERDRGYGYTF. CDR3 nucleotides: TGTGCCAGCAGCCAAGAACGGGACAGAGGCTATGGCTACACCTTC.

In this sample, this clonotype turned up a few times. This sequence joins TRBV7-3 and TRBJ2-2; 9 nucleotides line up with TRBD1. This CDR3 region has 17 residues. J was trimmed by 3 bases and V by 4 bases; bases with no gene match: 9. The V gene's germline CDR1 is SGHTA and CDR2 FQGTGA. The CDR3 region has the DNA TGTGCCAGCAGCTCGACTGCGGGACAGGGATACACCGGGGAGCTGTTTTTT. It encodes CASSSTAGQGYTGELFF.

A few counts support this clonotype. The chain combines TRBV5-8 with TRBJ2-4; no firm D call. The CDR3 extends over 15 amino acids. Trimming shortened V by 0 bases and J by 2 bases, and 9 bases separated the two germline ends. Per germline, CDR1 SGHTS and CDR2 YDEGEE. The DNA of the CDR3 is TGTGCCAGCAGCTTGGTCACCGAACCCAAAAACATTCAGTACTTC. Encoded protein: CASSLVTEPKNIQYF. Combining the CDR3 with reference TRBV5-8 and TRBJ2-4 gives the whole variable domain EAGVTQSPTHLIKTRGQQATLRCSPISGHTSVYWYQQALGLGLQFLLWYDEGEERNRGNFPPRFSGRQFPNYSSELNVNALELEDSALYLCASSLVTEPKNIQYFGAGTRLSVL.

In this sample, this clonotype turned up many times. This chain connects TRBV7-8 to TRBJ2-1; 10 nucleotides agree with TRBD2. The CDR3 consists of 15 residues. V dropped 6 bases and J dropped 3; count of bases not matched to a gene: 5. The germline CDR1 and CDR2 sequences are SGHVS and FQNEAQ. The DNA for the CDR3 is TGTGCCAGCAGGATGGGACTAGCGAGCTACAATGAGCAGTTCTTC. It translates to CASRMGLASYNEQFF.

The chain couples TRBV27 to TRBJ2-5; weak D call: TRBD1 (6 bases). The CDR3 spans 14 residues. Germline V gives CDR1 MNHEY, CDR2 SMNVEV (reference sequence). Between the trimmed V and J ends, which lost 5 bases and 4 bases, there was a span of 14 bases. The chain's CDR3 is CASSIVAGVETQYF. The DNA of the CDR3 is TGTGCCAGCAGTATAGTGGCAGGGGTAGAGACCCAGTACTTC.

This clonotype was counted only a few times. The genes are TRBV29-1 and TRBJ2-5; TRBD2 agrees at 12 bases. This CDR3 is built from 13 residues. Germline V gene data show CDR1 as SQVTM and CDR2 as ANQGSEA. V shed 7 bases, J shed 1 base, and the junction held 1 base outside the gene matches. The CDR3 loop is CSGGLAGQETQYF. DNA of the CDR3: TGCAGCGGGGGACTAGCGGGCCAAGAGACCCAGTACTTC.

This clonotype was counted between two and nine times. J is TRBJ1-4 and V is TRBV18; no reliable D call. Per germline, CDR1 KGHSH and CDR2 LQKENI. The germline V and J ends were trimmed by 2 bases and 5 bases, with 12 bases remaining between them. This CDR3 region has 15 residues. The CDR3 region is CASSPRETKNEKLFF. CDR3 nucleotides: TGTGCCAGCTCACCAAGGGAAACCAAAAATGAAAAACTGTTTTTT. The entire variable domain, with the rest obtained from reference TRBV18 and TRBJ1-4, is as follows: NAGVMQNPRHLVRRRGQEARLRCSPMKGHSHVYWYRQLPEEGLKFMVYLQKENIIDESGMPKERFSAEFPKEGPSILRIQQVVRGDSAAYFCASSPRETKNEKLFFGSGTQLSVL.

This chain joins TRBV2 and TRBJ1-3; a weak D match, TRBD1 (6 bases). Trimming pared 6 bases from V and 4 bases from J, leaving 13 bases between. The CDR3 has 14 amino acids. Germline lookup yields CDR1 SNHLY and CDR2 FYNNEI. Written as DNA, the CDR3 is TGTGCCAGCAGACCTACAGGGATAGGAAACACCATATATTTT. This gives the protein CASRPTGIGNTIYF.

The chain links TRBV7-9 to TRBJ1-2; D remains ambiguous. The V and J ends lost 2 bases and 11 bases respectively, with 6 bases between them. From germline, CDR1 is SEHNR and CDR2 FQNEAQ (reference sequence). The CDR3 contains 10 residues. DNA of the CDR3: TGTGCCAGCAGCTTACAGGATTACACCTTC. Its translation: CASSLQDYTF.